The 18 T cell receptor beta chains given below trace back to one sample, sequenced in a study of technical replicates of blood from a handful of donors. The repertoire was sequenced with immunoSEQ multiplex PCR; TCRdb's copy has only in-frame clones and lacks some. The sample yields 77,000 or so clones, roughly 92% seen once. Material for sequencing was T cells isolated from PBMCs. All receptors come from a human donor in good health.

The chain carries TRBV5-4 and TRBJ2-1; TRBD2 might be the D (6 bases). The germline V gene has CDR1 SGHNT and CDR2 YYREEE (reference sequence). The length of the CDR3 is 16 residues. V lost 1 base to trimming and J lost 3 bases, with 14 bases between them. The CDR3 DNA is TGTGCCAGCAGCTTGTATAGGCGGGACGGCTACAATGAGCAGTTCTTC. It yields the protein CASSLYRRDGYNEQFF.

The chain combines TRBV5-4 with TRBJ1-1, with D tentatively TRBD1 (5 bases). Trimming stripped 7 bases from V and 0 bases from J, with 10 bases between. CDR3 length equals 13 residues. Per germline, CDR1 SGHNT and CDR2 YYREEE (reference sequence). CDR3 amino acids: CASERGVNTEAFF. The CDR3 DNA reads as TGTGCCAGCGAACGGGGGGTGAACACTGAAGCTTTCTTT.

The chain employs TRBV29-1 and TRBJ2-3; weak D call: TRBD2 (5 bases). Trimming cost V 3 bases and J 4 bases, with 11 bases left between them. The CDR3 runs 13 residues. The germline gives CDR1 SQVTM, CDR2 ANQGSEA. The CDR3 region is CSVDEGGSDTQYF. In DNA, the CDR3 is TGCAGCGTTGACGAGGGTGGGTCAGATACGCAGTATTTT.

The rearrangement links TRBV7-2 to TRBJ1-1; possibly TRBD1 for D (6 bases). Germline assignment: CDR1 SGHTA and CDR2 FQGNSA. The CDR3 is made up of 13 amino acids. Trimming cost V 7 bases and J 3 bases, with 12 bases left between them. CDR3 protein: CASTPQGHTEAFF. In DNA form, the CDR3 reads TGTGCCAGCACCCCACAGGGCCACACTGAAGCTTTCTTT.

The sample holds one count of this clone. The chain links TRBV7-9 to TRBJ2-7; TRBD2 agrees at 8 bases. Looked up from germline, CDR1 is SEHNR and CDR2 is FQNEAQ (reference sequence). The CDR3 is 13 residues long. V lost 5 bases to trimming and J lost 4 bases; unmatched junction nucleotides: 4. CDR3 sequence (DNA): TGTGCCAGCAGCACAAGCGGGAGATACGAGCAGTACTTC. It specifies CASSTSGRYEQYF.

The chain carries TRBV13 and TRBJ1-2, with 8 bases identical to TRBD1. Germline values: CDR1 PRHDT, CDR2 FYEKMQ (reference sequence). With V trimmed by 6 bases and J by 6 bases, 12 bases remained unmatched. CDR3 length: 15 amino acids. The CDR3 spells CASSLLTGEPHGYTF. The CDR3 DNA follows: TGTGCCAGCAGTCTTCTGACAGGGGAACCTCATGGCTACACCTTC.

This clone showed up just once. The J gene is TRBJ2-6, the V gene TRBV15; D is ambiguous. This CDR3 comprises 15 residues. CDR1 LNHNV and CDR2 YYDKDF come from the germline V gene (reference sequence). V was pared by 4 bases and J by 0 bases, with 7 bases between. The CDR3 reads CATSIDLSGANVLTF. In DNA, the CDR3 is TGTGCCACCAGCATAGACCTCTCTGGGGCCAACGTCCTGACTTTC.

Points on this clone: A junction end diverges from the germline sequence, so it may reflect a read error. The chain's CDR3 is CASSLIEAGVTNF. The CDR3 DNA is TGTGCCAGCAGCTTAATTGAGGCGGGAGTTACCAACTTC. The chain links TRBV7-3 to TRBJ2-5; 7 bases align to TRBD2. Per germline, CDR1 SGHTA and CDR2 FQGTGA. This CDR3 comprises 13 residues. Looking up the rest from reference TRBV7-3 and TRBJ2-5 gives the full variable domain: GAGVSQTPSNKVTEKGKYVELRCDPISGHTALYWYRQSLGQGPEFLIYFQGTGAADDSGLPNDRFFAVRPEGSVSTLKIQRTERGDSAVYLCASSLIEAGVTNFGPGTRLLVL.

This clone was counted only a few times. The chain recombines TRBV25-1 with TRBJ1-1; maybe TRBD1 (6 bases). Germline values: CDR1 MGHDK, CDR2 SYGVNS. V dropped 4 bases and J dropped 1 base, with 13 bases sitting between them. This CDR3 is built from 15 residues. CDR3 sequence: CASSGYREGNTEAFF. CDR3 in DNA: TGTGCCAGCAGTGGTTACAGGGAGGGGAACACTGAAGCTTTCTTT. The full variable domain, completed using reference TRBV25-1 and TRBJ1-1, is EADIYQTPRYLVIGTGKKITLECSQTMGHDKMYWYQQDPGMELHLIHYSYGVNSTEKGDLSSESTVSRIRTEHFPLTLESARPSHTSQYLCASSGYREGNTEAFFGQGTRLTVV.

The V and J genes are TRBV5-1 and TRBJ1-2, with TRBD1 matching over 8 bases. Germline V lookup: CDR1 SGHRS, CDR2 YFSETQ. This CDR3 contains 15 residues. V was clipped by 4 bases and J by 2 bases; unmatched bases: 7. CDR3 nucleotides: TGCGCCAGCAGCCTTACGGGACAGGTCAACTATGGCTACACCTTC. Its translation: CASSLTGQVNYGYTF.

The J gene is TRBJ2-1, the V gene TRBV5-8, with 15 bases matching TRBD2. J lost 9 bases, V lost 4 bases, and 5 bases had no gene match. The CDR3 covers 15 residues. The germline V gene has CDR1 SGHTS and CDR2 YDEGEE. The CDR3 DNA follows: TGTGCCAGCAGCGAGGGACTAGCGGGAGGTGGTGAGCAGTTCTTC. Translated, it gives CASSEGLAGGGEQFF.

The chain is built from TRBV6-5 and TRBJ2-7, with D maybe TRBD2 (6 bases). The CDR3 spans 13 residues. Germline V gene sequence: CDR1 MNHEY, CDR2 SVGAGI. V was clipped by 5 bases and J by 4 bases, with 12 bases between them. The CDR3 spells CASSINGGYEQYF. The CDR3, as DNA: TGTGCCAGCAGTATTAACGGGGGATACGAGCAGTACTTC.

V is TRBV9 and J is TRBJ2-3; 9 bases are a match to TRBD2. The CDR3 sequence is 17 residues long. J was trimmed by 4 bases and V by 1 base; bases with no gene match: 10. CDR1 and CDR2 (germline): SGDLS, YYNGEE. The CDR3: CASSVSHSGRFADTQYF. CDR3 DNA sequence: TGTGCCAGCAGCGTATCTCATAGCGGGAGATTCGCAGATACGCAGTATTTT. Full variable domain (outside the CDR3, taken from reference TRBV9 and TRBJ2-3): DSGVTQTPKHLITATGQRVTLRCSPRSGDLSVYWYQQSLDQGLQFLIQYYNGEERAKGNILERFSAQQFPDLHSELNLSSLELGDSALYFCASSVSHSGRFADTQYFGPGTRLTVL.

The table lists this clone with a count of one. The chain has TRBV27 and TRBJ2-2, with D uncertain. The CDR3 is 14 amino acids. Trimming removed 2 bases from V and 7 bases from J, with 11 bases in between. The germline V gene encodes CDR1 MNHEY and CDR2 SMNVEV (reference sequence). CDR3 sequence reads: CASSLAPLGGELFF. The CDR3 nucleotides are TGTGCCAGCAGTTTAGCCCCGCTCGGCGGGGAGCTGTTTTTT.

CDR3 sequence (DNA): TGTGCCAGCAGCCCCAGACCTAGCGGGAGTTCATACGAGCAGTACTTC. Translation: CASSPRPSGSSYEQYF. The V gene is TRBV11-3, the J gene TRBJ2-7, with 10 bases matching TRBD2. The CDR3 covers 16 residues. Germline V lookup: CDR1 SGHNT, CDR2 YENEEA. Trimming at V came to 5 bases and at J to 4 bases, leaving 11 bases not matched to a gene.

The chain is built from TRBV2 and TRBJ2-3; D ambiguous. The CDR3 totals 16 residues. Germline V gene data show CDR1 as SNHLY and CDR2 as FYNNEI. V was trimmed by 2 bases and J by 2 bases, leaving 14 bases between them. The CDR3 sequence: CASSELASLLTDTQYF. CDR3 coding DNA: TGTGCCAGCAGTGAACTTGCCAGTCTCCTCACAGATACGCAGTATTTT.

The chain carries TRBV15 and TRBJ1-4; TRBD1 aligns across 8 bases. V lost 5 bases to trimming and J lost 11 bases; unmatched junction nucleotides: 10. Germline V gives CDR1 LNHNV, CDR2 YYDKDF (reference sequence). The CDR3 is 14 residues long. CDR3: CATSEDRDSVKLFF. CDR3 DNA: TGTGCCACCAGCGAGGACAGGGATTCTGTCAAACTGTTTTTT.

The J gene is TRBJ1-4, the V gene TRBV5-1; D unresolved. With 1 base removed from V and 0 bases from J, the gap between germline ends came to 7 bases. The CDR3 is 15 residues long. Germline V lookup: CDR1 SGHRS, CDR2 YFSETQ. CDR3 loop: CASSLYGTTNEKLFF. CDR3 sequence (DNA): TGCGCCAGCAGCTTGTACGGGACAACTAATGAAAAACTGTTTTTT. The full variable domain, completed using reference TRBV5-1 and TRBJ1-4, is KAGVTQTPRYLIKTRGQQVTLSCSPISGHRSVSWYQQTPGQGLQFLFEYFSETQRNKGNFPGRFSGRQFSNSRSEMNVSTLELGDSALYLCASSLYGTTNEKLFFGSGTQLSVL.